This T cell receptor beta chain was identified during a study of blood T cell repertoires in COVID-19 (dated by TCRdb to 2019 to 2021). A note on the overall study: Collaborator samples came from the United States, Italy and Spain and covered acute and convalescent phases of COVID-19. The prospective study material was composed of cDNA or gDNA derived from T cells, B-cell-depleted T cells, or PBMCs. Subjects who had been exposed to COVID-19, were actively infected with it, or had recovered from it provided the deeply sampled blood TCRbeta repertoires that made up the dataset. The repertoires were released in a freely available public database intended as a resource for research on the immune response to SARS-CoV-2. The samples were drawn from two sources: the first 160 participants of the ongoing ImmuneRACE study, and over 1,000 subjects contributed by 6 global collaborators. A de-identified subject ID, COVID-19 status, age in years and sex were almost always included in the sample metadata. Where HLA class I and class II types were available, the types were taken from metadata supplied by the sample provider, not from assay-based typing. Study-wide conclusions, independent of this receptor: The amount of clinical and demographic metadata varied by source and participant and was provided uncurated.

TCRbeta CDR3 regions were amplified from genomic DNA using the immunoSEQ Assay, a bias-controlled multiplex PCR. Regarding the original processing steps: Nucleated cell counts per sample were estimated from amplification of reference gene primers within the assay. To quantify the absolute abundance of each unique TCRbeta CDR3 rearrangement, sequence reads were collapsed and filtered. For each sample, productive Simpson clonality was calculated as the square root of Simpson's diversity index across productive rearrangements. TCRdb limited this immuneACCESS table to in-frame rearrangements with V and J called. A share of clones is missing; checked studies link under half to unresolved V genes, and the rest is unexplained. V, J and clone size derive from that table, while D and trimming were established from the DNA sequence. In all, the sample holds over 110,000 clones, and 65% to 90% of those were seen once. The top ten clonotypes cover around 8.5% of the sample.

Whole blood was collected in K2EDTA tubes by collaborating institutions according to the institutions' own protocols. For TCRbeta analysis, collaborator samples were shipped as frozen whole blood, as isolated PBMCs, or as DNA extracted from either sample type. Worth noting for this clone: Its antigen is still unknown. No clone much larger than this one lies a single base away; base qualities are absent.

Its CDR3 holds 15 amino acids, cysteine through phenylalanine. CDR3 DNA is the only sequence kept; it has 45 bases, read in frame from the first base. The germline V gene encodes CDR1 SGHAT and CDR2 FQNNGV. A distance of 14 bases separates the germline ends of V and J, which lose 2 bases and 3 bases respectively. The sample taken for sequencing was peripheral blood. The sequence was obtained from a human donor in a cohort sampled during active COVID-19. The sequence links TRBV11-2 to TRBJ2-7; no D gene is confidently identified. At the DNA level, the sequence is TGTGCCAGCAGCTTAAAATTGGCAGGTTACTACGAGCAGTACTTC. This gives the protein CASSLKLAGYYEQYF.